This TCR beta chain was identified during a study of spatial heterogeneity in lung cancer. Notes on the study in general: The study found ubiquitous expanded tumor TCRs in blood more at resection than follow-up.

This clonotype appeared many times. The antigen remains undetermined. Each CDR3 protein gets one entry after TCRdb re-called the 5' RACE reads with MiXCR. The table includes more than 45,000 distinct CDR3 sequences, less than 5.5% detected once. CDR1 is SQVTM and CDR2 is ANQGSEA in the germline V gene. V lost 0 bases and J lost 2, with 9 bases in between. The CDR3 covers 14 residues. Time point in this sample: sample taken at primary tumor resection. Without sorting, whole RNA was sequenced from tumor, nontumor lung or frozen PBMC. Donation came from some 73 patients with untreated early-stage non-small cell lung cancer.

This sequence joins TRBV29-1 and TRBJ2-3; TRBD1 is a possible D gene (6 bases). This specimen was PBMCs, taken at surgery. This TCR came from a male donor with early-stage non-small cell lung cancer. The CDR3 bases are TGCAGCGTTGAAGACAGGGGTAACACAGATACGCAGTATTTT. This codes for CSVEDRGNTDTQYF.